The 8 T cell receptor beta chains in this list originate from one sample, sequenced in a study of blood T cell repertoires in COVID-19. Using immunoSEQ multiplex PCR, the repertoire was profiled, and TCRdb retains in-frame clones only, with some absent. Of 200,000 to 300,000 clones in the sample, just under 90% were seen once. Sample: PBMCs or T cells enriched from blood (not recorded which). Every receptor here comes from a woman aged 25 to 39 with acute COVID-19.

The chain combines TRBV10-1 with TRBJ1-1; D perhaps matches TRBD1 (5 bases). The germline V gene encodes CDR1 WNHNN and CDR2 SYGVQD (reference sequence). Deletions cut 6 bases from V and 4 bases from J, with 12 bases between. The CDR3 loop spans 13 amino acids. The CDR3 sequence is CASRDRQGTEAFF. In DNA, the CDR3 is TGCGCCAGCAGGGACCGGCAGGGCACTGAAGCTTTCTTT.

This clone came up once. This rearrangement joins TRBV30 to TRBJ2-7; maybe TRBD1 (6 bases). The CDR3 length is 13 residues. Trimming left V 5 bases short and J 1 base short, with 12 bases between. The V gene's germline CDR1 is GTSNPN and CDR2 SVGIG (reference sequence). DNA of the CDR3: TGTGCCTGGGATCAGGGGTATTCCTACGAGCAGTACTTC. It codes for CAWDQGYSYEQYF.

The chain is built from TRBV7-3 and TRBJ2-4; the D gene is possibly TRBD2 (6 bases). The ends were cut back, 2 bases at V and 2 bases at J, with 16 bases in the middle. The CDR3 is 17 amino acids. Germline CDR1 is SGHTA and CDR2 is FQGTGA. This CDR3 reads CASSLGSGGASKNIQYF. CDR3 nucleotide sequence: TGTGCCAGCAGCTTAGGCTCCGGGGGTGCGTCCAAAAACATTCAGTACTTC.

V and J are TRBV14 and TRBJ2-7, with TRBD1 matching over 9 bases. The CDR3 is 15 amino acids. From germline, CDR1 is SGHDN and CDR2 FVKESK. The junction had 11 bases not matched to a gene; V was cut back by 4 bases and J by 7 bases. The CDR3 is CASSLGTGNWEEQYF. Written as DNA, the CDR3 is TGTGCCAGCAGCCTCGGGACAGGGAATTGGGAAGAGCAGTACTTC.

Only a few counts were recorded for this clone. The chain is built from TRBV19 and TRBJ2-7; the match to TRBD1 covers 9 bases. The V gene's germline CDR1 is LNHDA and CDR2 SQIVND (reference sequence). The CDR3 contains 15 residues. With V trimmed by 5 bases and J by 4 bases, 9 bases remained unmatched. This CDR3 reads CASSPGTGTFYEQYF. CDR3 in DNA: TGTGCCAGTAGTCCCGGGACAGGGACGTTTTACGAGCAGTACTTC.

The chain links TRBV9 to TRBJ2-3; D is perhaps TRBD2 (5 bases). This CDR3 region has 15 residues. Deletions cut 4 bases from V and 7 bases from J, with 19 bases between. Germline lookup yields CDR1 SGDLS and CDR2 YYNGEE. The CDR3 protein is CASSPADSLKYTQYF. As DNA, the CDR3 is TGTGCCAGCAGCCCCGCGGACTCACTAAAATATACGCAGTATTTT.

This clone was recorded only once. This chain links TRBV7-2 with TRBJ2-7, with 13 bases aligning to TRBD2. The V and J ends lost 8 bases and 2 bases, in that order; junction bases with no gene match: 6. In germline, CDR1 is SGHTA, CDR2 FQGNSA. The CDR3 totals 15 residues. This CDR3 reads CASGGTSGAPYEQYF. The DNA of the CDR3 is TGTGCCAGCGGGGGGACTAGCGGGGCCCCCTACGAGCAGTACTTC.

The chain uses TRBV23-1 and TRBJ1-1; possibly TRBD1 for D (5 bases). TRBV23-1 is annotated as an ORF whose role is uncertain. The CDR3 length is 14 residues. V gave up 8 bases and J gave up 7 bases, with 20 bases separating them. The CDR3, as DNA: TGCGCCAGCCCGAACCCGGGGGGAGTGGGTGAAGCTTTCTTT. The encoded protein is CASPNPGGVGEAFF.